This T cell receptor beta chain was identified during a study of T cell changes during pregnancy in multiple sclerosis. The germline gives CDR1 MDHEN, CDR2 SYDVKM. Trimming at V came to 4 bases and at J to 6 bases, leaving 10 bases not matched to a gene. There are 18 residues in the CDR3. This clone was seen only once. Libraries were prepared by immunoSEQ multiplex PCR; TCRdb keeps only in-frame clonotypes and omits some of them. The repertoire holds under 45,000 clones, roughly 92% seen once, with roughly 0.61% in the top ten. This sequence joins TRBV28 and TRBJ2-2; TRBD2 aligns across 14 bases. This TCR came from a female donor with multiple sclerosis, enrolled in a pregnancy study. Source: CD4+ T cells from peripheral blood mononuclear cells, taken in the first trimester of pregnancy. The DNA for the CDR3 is TGTGCCAGCAGTTCCCCGGGACTAGCGGGAGTGGGGGCCGGGGAGCTGTTTTTT. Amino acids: CASSSPGLAGVGAGELFF.